A single sample gave rise to the 5 T cell receptor beta chains below, sequenced in a study of beta chain features in type 1 diabetes (dated by TCRdb to the late 2010s). Study-wide conclusions, independent of this receptor: In all four CD4+ subsets, TCRB CDR3 length was moderately but significantly shorter in type 1 diabetes patients.

Libraries came from the immunoSEQ multiplex PCR assay. The entire isolated RNA was reverse transcribed using the High Capacity cDNA Reverse Transcription Kit, and thus expressed TCRB transcripts were sequenced. Here the immuneACCESS table is served through TCRdb, limited to in-frame sequences with V and J called. Missing clones are a known gap in these copies; in checked studies unresolved V genes cover under half, and the rest lacks a known reason. The sample table contains about 360,000 clones; only one count was recorded for roughly an eighth of them. The leading ten clones occupy about 0.01% of the sample. No antigen has been identified for these receptors. Input material: naive CD4+ T cells from blood. What the cell subset or site label conveys for this sample: true naive CD4+ T cells. Every receptor here comes from a young woman with type 1 diabetes.

This clone has more than one count but fewer than ten. CDR3 DNA sequence: TGTGCCAGCAGCCGTGACTATAGCGGCCCCACAGATACGCAGTATTTT. It codes for CASSRDYSGPTDTQYF. The V call is TRBV7-2, the J call TRBJ2-3, with a weak D call TRBD2 (6 bases). V lost 5 bases, J lost 2 bases, and 17 bases lay in between. Germline CDR1 reads SGHTA; CDR2 reads FQGNSA. The CDR3 contains 16 residues.

In its sample, this clone was seen a few times. V usage is TRBV11-3 and J usage is TRBJ1-2, with 7 bases that match TRBD1. CDR3 length: 14 residues. J gave up 7 bases and V 4 bases, and 9 bases lay outside the gene matches. Germline V gene sequence: CDR1 SGHNT, CDR2 YENEEA. In DNA form, the CDR3 reads TGTGCCAGCAGCTCGTACAGGGGATCGGGTGGCTACACCTTC. Its protein is CASSSYRGSGGYTF.

This clone was counted only a few times. The chain joins TRBV29-1 to TRBJ2-3; 13 bases line up with TRBD2. V lost 6 bases and J lost 5; bases outside the gene matches: 14. The V gene's germline CDR1 is SQVTM and CDR2 ANQGSEA. The CDR3 has 17 residues. CDR3: CSVYNQPGLAGLDTQYF. The CDR3 nucleotides are TGCAGCGTCTATAACCAGCCGGGACTAGCGGGATTAGATACGCAGTATTTT.

The chain links TRBV7-2 to TRBJ1-5; 8 bases agree with TRBD1. Germline V CDR1 and CDR2: SGHTA, FQGNSA. With 5 bases clipped from V and 2 bases from J, the junction kept 8 bases outside the gene matches. This CDR3 is built from 16 residues. The CDR3 loop reads CASSLGTGMGNQPQHF. CDR3 bases: TGTGCCAGCAGCCTGGGGACAGGAATGGGCAATCAGCCCCAGCATTTT.

This clone has just a few counts. The genes are TRBV19 and TRBJ2-7, with D uncertain. Trimming stripped 5 bases from V and 2 bases from J, with 13 bases between. CDR1 LNHDA and CDR2 SQIVND come from the germline V gene (reference sequence). The CDR3 runs to 14 residues. CDR3 residues: CASSYQRQTYEQYF. The CDR3 coding sequence is TGTGCCAGTAGTTATCAGCGCCAGACCTACGAGCAGTACTTC.